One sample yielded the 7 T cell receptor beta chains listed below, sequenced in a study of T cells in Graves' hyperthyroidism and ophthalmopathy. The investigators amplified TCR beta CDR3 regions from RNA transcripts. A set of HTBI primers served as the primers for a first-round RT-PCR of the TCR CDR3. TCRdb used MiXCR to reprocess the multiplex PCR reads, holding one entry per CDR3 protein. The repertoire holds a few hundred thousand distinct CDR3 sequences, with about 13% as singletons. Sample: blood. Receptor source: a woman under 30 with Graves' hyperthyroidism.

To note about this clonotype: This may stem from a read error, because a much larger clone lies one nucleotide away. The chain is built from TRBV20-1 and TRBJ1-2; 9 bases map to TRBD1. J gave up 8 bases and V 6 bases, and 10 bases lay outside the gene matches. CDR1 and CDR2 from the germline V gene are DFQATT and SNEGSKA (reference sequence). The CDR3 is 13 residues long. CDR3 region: CSAQLQGARGYTF. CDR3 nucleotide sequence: TGCAGTGCGCAACTACAGGGGGCAAGGGGCTACACCTTC.

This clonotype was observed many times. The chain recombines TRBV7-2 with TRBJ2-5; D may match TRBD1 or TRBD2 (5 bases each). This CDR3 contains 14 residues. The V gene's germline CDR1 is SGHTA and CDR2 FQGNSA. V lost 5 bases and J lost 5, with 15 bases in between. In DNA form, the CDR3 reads TGTGCCAGCAGCCGCCCTAGGGACGGGGAGACCCAGTACTTC. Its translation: CASSRPRDGETQYF.

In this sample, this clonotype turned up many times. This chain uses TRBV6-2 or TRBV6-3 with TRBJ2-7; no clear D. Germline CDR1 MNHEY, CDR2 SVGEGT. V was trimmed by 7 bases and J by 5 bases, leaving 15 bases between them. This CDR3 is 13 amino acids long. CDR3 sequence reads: CASNNLGYHEQYF. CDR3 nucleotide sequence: TGTGCCAGCAACAATCTCGGGTACCACGAGCAGTACTTC.

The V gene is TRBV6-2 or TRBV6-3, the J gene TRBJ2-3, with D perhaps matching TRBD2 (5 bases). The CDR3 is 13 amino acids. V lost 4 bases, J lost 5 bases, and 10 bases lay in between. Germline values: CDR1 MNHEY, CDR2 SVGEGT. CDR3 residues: CASSWTRGDTQYF. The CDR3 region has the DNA TGTGCCAGCAGTTGGACCCGGGGAGATACGCAGTATTTT.

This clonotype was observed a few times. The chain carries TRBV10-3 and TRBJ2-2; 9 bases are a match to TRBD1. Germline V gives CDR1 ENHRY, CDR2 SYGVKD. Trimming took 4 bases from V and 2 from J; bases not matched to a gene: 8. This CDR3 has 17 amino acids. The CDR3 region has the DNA TGTGCCATCAGTGGAGACAGGGGGGATAGAAACACCGGGGAGCTGTTTTTT. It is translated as CAISGDRGDRNTGELFF.

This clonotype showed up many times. The CDR3 coding sequence is TGCAGCGTTGAGGAGGAGAACACTGAAGCTTTCTTT. Protein: CSVEEENTEAFF. The chain joins TRBV29-1 to TRBJ1-1; D is unclear. The CDR3 runs to 12 residues. V was trimmed by 3 bases and J by 1 base, leaving 6 bases between them. Germline lookup yields CDR1 SQVTM and CDR2 ANQGSEA.

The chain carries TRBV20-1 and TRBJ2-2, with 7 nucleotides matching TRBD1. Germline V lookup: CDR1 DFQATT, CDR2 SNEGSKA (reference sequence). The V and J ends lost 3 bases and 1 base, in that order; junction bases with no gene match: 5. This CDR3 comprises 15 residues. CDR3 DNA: TGCAGTGCTAGCAACAGGGGTAGGAACACCGGGGAGCTGTTTTTT. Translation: CSASNRGRNTGELFF.